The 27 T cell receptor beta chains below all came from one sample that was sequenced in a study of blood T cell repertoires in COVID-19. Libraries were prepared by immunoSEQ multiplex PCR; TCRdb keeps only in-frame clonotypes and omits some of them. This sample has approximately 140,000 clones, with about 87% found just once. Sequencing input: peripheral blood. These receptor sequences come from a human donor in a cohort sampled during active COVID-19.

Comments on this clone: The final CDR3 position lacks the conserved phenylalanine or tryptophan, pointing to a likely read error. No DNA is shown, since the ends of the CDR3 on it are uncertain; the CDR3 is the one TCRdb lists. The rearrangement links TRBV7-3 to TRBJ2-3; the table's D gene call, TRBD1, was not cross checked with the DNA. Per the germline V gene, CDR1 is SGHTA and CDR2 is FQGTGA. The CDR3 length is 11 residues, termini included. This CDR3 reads CASSSGQGGEI.

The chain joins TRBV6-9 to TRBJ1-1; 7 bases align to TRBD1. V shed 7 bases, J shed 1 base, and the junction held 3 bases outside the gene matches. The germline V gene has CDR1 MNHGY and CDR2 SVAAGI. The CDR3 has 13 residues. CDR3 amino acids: CASTQGENTEAFF. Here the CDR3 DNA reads TGTGCCAGCACCCAGGGGGAGAACACTGAAGCTTTCTTT.

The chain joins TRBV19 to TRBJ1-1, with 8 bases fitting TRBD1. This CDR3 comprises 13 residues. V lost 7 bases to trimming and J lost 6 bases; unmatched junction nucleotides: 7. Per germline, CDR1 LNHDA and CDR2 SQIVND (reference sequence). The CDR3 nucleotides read TGTGCCAGTATCGGCAGGGGGCCACCTGAAGCTTTCTTT. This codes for CASIGRGPPEAFF.

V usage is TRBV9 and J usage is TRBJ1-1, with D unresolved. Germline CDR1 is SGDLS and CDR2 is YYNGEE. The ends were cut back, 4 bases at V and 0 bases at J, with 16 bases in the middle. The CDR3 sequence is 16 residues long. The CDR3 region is CASSLGLSSLNTEAFF. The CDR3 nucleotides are TGTGCCAGCAGCTTAGGGTTGTCTAGTCTGAACACTGAAGCTTTCTTT.

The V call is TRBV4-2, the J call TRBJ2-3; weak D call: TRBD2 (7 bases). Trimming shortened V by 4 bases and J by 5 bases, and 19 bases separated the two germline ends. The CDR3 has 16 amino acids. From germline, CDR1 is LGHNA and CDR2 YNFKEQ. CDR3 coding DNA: TGTGCCAGCAGCCTCTTCGGGGGGCCGGATGGAGATACGCAGTATTTT. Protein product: CASSLFGGPDGDTQYF.

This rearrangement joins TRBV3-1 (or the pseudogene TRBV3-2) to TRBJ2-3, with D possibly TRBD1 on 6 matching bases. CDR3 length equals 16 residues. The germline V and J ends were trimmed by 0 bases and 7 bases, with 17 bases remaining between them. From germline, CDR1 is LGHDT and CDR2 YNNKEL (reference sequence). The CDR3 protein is CASSQDSGTFLNTQYF. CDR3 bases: TGTGCCAGCAGCCAAGATTCCGGGACATTCCTTAATACGCAGTATTTT.

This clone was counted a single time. This CDR3 is CASSITGKAEQYF. CDR3 sequence (DNA): TGTGCCAGTAGTATAACAGGGAAGGCCGAGCAGTACTTC. The chain is built from TRBV19 and TRBJ2-7; D might be TRBD1 (6 bases). This CDR3 has 13 residues. Trimming removed 2 bases from V and 6 bases from J, with 11 bases in between. Germline CDR1 and CDR2: LNHDA and SQIVND (reference sequence).

CDR3 DNA sequence: TGTGCCAGCAGCCCCGGCGGGGGCGTGACTGAAGCTTTCTTT. This encodes CASSPGGGVTEAFF. This chain uses TRBV3-1 (or the pseudogene TRBV3-2) with TRBJ1-1; a weak D match, TRBD1 (6 bases). Germline CDR1 LGHDT, CDR2 YNNKEL (reference sequence). V lost 4 bases and J 5 bases, leaving 14 bases between the germline ends. The CDR3 has 14 amino acids.

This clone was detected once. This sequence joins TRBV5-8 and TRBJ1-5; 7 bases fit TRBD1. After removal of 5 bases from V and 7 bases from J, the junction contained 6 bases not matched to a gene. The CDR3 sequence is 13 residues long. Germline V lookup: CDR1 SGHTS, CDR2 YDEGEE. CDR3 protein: CASSQTGRQPQHF. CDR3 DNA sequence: TGTGCCAGCAGTCAGACAGGGAGGCAGCCCCAGCATTTT.

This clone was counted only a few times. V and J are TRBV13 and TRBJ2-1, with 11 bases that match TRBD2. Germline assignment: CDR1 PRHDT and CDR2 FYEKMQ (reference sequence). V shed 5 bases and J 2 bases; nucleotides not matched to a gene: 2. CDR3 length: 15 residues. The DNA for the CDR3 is TGTGCCAGCAGCCTTAGCGGGGGGGCCTACAATGAGCAGTTCTTC. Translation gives CASSLSGGAYNEQFF. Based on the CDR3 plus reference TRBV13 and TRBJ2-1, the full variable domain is AAGVIQSPRHLIKEKRETATLKCYPIPRHDTVYWYQQGPGQDPQFLISFYEKMQSDKGSIPDRFSAQQFSDYHSELNMSSLELGDSALYFCASSLSGGAYNEQFFGPGTRLTVL.

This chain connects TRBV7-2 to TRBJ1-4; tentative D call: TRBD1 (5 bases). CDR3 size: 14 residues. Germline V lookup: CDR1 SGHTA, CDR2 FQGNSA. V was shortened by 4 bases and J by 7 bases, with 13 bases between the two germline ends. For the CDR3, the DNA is TGTGCCAGCAGCTCCCAGGGAAGGGGTGAAAAACTGTTTTTT. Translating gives CASSSQGRGEKLFF.

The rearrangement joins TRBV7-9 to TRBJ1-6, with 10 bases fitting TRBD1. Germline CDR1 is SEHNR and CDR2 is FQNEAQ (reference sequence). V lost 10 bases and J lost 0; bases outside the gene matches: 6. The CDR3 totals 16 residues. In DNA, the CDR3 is TGTGCCACGGGGACAGGGGCGAGCTCCTATAATTCACCCCTCCACTTT. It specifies CATGTGASSYNSPLHF.

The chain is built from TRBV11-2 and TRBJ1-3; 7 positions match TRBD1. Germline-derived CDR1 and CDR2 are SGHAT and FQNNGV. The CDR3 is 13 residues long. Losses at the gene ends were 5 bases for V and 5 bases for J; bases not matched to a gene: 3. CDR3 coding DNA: TGTGCCAGCAGCCTCAGGGGGAGAAACACCATATATTTT. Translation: CASSLRGRNTIYF.

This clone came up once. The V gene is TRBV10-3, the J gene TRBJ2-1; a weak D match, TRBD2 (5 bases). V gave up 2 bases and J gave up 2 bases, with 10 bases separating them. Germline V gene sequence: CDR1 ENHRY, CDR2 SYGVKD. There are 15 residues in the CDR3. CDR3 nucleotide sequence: TGTGCCATCAGTGAGGCTAGCCTGGCCTACAATGAGCAGTTCTTC. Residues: CAISEASLAYNEQFF.

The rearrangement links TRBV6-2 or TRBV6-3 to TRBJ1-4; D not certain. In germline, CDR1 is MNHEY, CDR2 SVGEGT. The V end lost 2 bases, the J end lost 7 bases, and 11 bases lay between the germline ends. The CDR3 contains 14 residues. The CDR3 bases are TGTGCCAGCAGTTACGACGGAGCCAGTGAAAAACTGTTTTTT. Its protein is CASSYDGASEKLFF.

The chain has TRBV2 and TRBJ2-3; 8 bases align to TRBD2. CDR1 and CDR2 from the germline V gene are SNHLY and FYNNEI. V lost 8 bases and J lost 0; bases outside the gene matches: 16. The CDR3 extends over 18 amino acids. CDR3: CASRGRAGAPTSTDTQYF. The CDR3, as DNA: TGTGCCAGCCGGGGTAGAGCGGGGGCTCCTACTAGCACAGATACGCAGTATTTT.

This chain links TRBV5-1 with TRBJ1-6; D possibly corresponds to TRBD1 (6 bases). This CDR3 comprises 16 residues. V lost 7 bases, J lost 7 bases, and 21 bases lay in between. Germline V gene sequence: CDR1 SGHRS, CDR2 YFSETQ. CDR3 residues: CASAPGHGSSNSPLHF. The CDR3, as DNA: TGCGCCAGCGCCCCGGGACACGGTTCTTCCAATTCACCCCTCCACTTT.

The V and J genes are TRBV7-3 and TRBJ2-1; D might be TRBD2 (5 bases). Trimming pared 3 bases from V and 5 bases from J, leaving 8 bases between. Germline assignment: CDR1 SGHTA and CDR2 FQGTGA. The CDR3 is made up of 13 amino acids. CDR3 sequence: CASSLRANNEQFF. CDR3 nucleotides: TGTGCCAGCAGCTTGCGGGCCAACAATGAGCAGTTCTTC.

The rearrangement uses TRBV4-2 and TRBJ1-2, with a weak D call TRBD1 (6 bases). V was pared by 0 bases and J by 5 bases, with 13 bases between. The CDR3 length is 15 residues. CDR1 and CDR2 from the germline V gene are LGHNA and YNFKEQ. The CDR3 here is CASSQEETGAYGYTF. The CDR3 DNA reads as TGTGCCAGCAGCCAAGAAGAGACAGGTGCTTATGGCTACACCTTC.

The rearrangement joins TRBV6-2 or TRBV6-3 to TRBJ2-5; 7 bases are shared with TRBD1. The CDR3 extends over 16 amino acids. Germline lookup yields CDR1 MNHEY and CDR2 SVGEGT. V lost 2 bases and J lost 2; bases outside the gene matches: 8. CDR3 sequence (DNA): TGTGCCAGCAGTTACCCCCAACAGGGGCTACAAGAGACCCAGTACTTC. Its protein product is CASSYPQQGLQETQYF.

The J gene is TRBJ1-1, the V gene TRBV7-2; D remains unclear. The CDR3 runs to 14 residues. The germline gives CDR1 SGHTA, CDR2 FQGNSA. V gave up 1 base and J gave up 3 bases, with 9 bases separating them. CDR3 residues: CASSLGGFHTEAFF. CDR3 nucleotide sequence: TGTGCCAGCAGCTTAGGCGGGTTCCACACTGAAGCTTTCTTT.

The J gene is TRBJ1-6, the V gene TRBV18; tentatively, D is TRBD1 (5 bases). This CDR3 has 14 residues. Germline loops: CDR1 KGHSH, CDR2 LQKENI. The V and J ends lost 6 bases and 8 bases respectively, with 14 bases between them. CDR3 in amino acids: CASSPGRDHSPLHF. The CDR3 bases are TGTGCCAGCTCTCCGGGGAGGGACCATTCACCCCTCCACTTT.

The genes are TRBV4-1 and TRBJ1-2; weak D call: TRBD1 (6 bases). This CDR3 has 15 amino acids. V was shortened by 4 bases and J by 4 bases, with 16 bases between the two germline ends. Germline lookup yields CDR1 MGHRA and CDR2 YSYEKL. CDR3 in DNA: TGCGCCAGCAGCCCTCCCGGCGGGGGCGTCTATGGCTACACCTTC. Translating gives CASSPPGGGVYGYTF.

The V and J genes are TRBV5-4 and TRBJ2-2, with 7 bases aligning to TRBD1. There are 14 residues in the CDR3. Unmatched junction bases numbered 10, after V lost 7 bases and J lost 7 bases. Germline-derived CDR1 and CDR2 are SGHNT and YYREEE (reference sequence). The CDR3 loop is CASGRQGVDGELFF. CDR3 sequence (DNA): TGTGCCAGCGGAAGACAGGGAGTTGACGGGGAGCTGTTTTTT.

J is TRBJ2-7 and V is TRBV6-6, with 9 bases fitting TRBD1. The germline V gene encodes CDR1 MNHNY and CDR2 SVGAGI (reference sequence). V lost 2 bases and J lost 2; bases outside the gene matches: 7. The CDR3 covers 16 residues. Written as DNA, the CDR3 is TGTGCCAGCAGTTACGGGGGGAACAGGGGGCCCTACGAGCAGTACTTC. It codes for CASSYGGNRGPYEQYF.

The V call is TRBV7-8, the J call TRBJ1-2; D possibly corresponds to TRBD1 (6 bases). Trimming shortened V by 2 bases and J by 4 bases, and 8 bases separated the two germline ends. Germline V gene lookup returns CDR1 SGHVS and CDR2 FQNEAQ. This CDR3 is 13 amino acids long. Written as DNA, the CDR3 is TGTGCCAGCAGCTTAACAGGGTCCTATGGCTACACCTTC. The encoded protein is CASSLTGSYGYTF.

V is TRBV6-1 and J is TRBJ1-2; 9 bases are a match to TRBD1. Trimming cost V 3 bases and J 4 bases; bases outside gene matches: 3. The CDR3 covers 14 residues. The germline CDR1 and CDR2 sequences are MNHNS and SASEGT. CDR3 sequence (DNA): TGTGCCAGCAGTGACGGACAGGGGAGCTATGGCTACACCTTC. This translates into CASSDGQGSYGYTF.